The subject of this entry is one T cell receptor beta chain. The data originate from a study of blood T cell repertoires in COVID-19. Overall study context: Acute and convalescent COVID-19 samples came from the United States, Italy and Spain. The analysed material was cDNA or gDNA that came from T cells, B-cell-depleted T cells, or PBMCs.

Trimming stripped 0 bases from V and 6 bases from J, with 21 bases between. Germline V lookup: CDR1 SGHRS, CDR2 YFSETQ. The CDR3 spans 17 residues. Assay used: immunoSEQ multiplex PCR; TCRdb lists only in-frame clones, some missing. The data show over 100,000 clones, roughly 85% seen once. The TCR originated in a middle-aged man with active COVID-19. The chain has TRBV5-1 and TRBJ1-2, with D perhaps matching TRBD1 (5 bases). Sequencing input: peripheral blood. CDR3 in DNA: TGCGCCAGCAGCTTGGCCGGAGGGGCCGTCCCGACTGATGGCTACACCTTC. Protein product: CASSLAGGAVPTDGYTF.